This TCR beta chain stems from a study of neoadjuvant anti-PD-1 for oral cavity cancer. The study's findings and limits: Higher pretreatment blood Treg/Th17 ratios correlated with higher pretreatment blood and lower post-treatment tumor TCRbeta clonality.

This clone was seen a handful of times. Its specificity is unknown. Clones were read by immunoSEQ multiplex PCR, and TCRdb kept only the in-frame ones, dropping some. The data show tens of thousands of clones, about 36% seen once. Between the trimmed V and J ends, which lost 4 bases and 7 bases, there was a span of 13 bases. The CDR3 is 14 amino acids. Germline V gene lookup returns CDR1 MGHRA and CDR2 YSYEKL. Indicated time point: after neoadjuvant nivolumab, at surgical resection. Sequencing was performed on tumor tissue, taken after nivolumab (anti-PD-1) treatment. The chain employs TRBV4-1 and TRBJ1-4; D unresolved. This TCR was sampled from a person between 35 and 79 years old with oral cavity squamous cell carcinoma. For the CDR3, the DNA is TGCGCCAGCAGCCCATACGCACCCGGTGAAAAACTGTTTTTT. It yields the protein CASSPYAPGEKLFF.